This entry lists 31 T cell receptor beta chains sequenced from one sample in a study of blood T cell repertoires in COVID-19. The table came from immunoSEQ multiplex PCR; TCRdb's copy has only in-frame clones and leaves some out. This table holds around 160,000 clones, 80% to 90% found once. Sequencing input: peripheral blood. The origin of the receptors is a woman aged 80 or over with acute or convalescent COVID-19.

The table lists this clone with a few counts. The genes are TRBV6-5 and TRBJ2-3; weak D call: TRBD1 (5 bases). Trimming stripped 2 bases from V and 0 bases from J, with 6 bases between. The CDR3 sequence is 14 residues long. Germline lookup yields CDR1 MNHEY and CDR2 SVGAGI. The CDR3 sequence: CASSYGASTDTQYF. In DNA, the CDR3 is TGTGCCAGCAGTTACGGGGCTAGCACAGATACGCAGTATTTT.

The chain has TRBV6-5 and TRBJ2-1, with TRBD1 identical over 7 bases. Germline V gene data show CDR1 as MNHEY and CDR2 as SVGAGI. The CDR3 contains 13 residues. The J segment lost 5 bases and the V segment lost 7 bases, leaving 5 bases of the junction unmatched. CDR3 residues: CASTGTANNEQFF. The CDR3 DNA sequence: TGTGCCAGCACCGGGACAGCGAACAATGAGCAGTTCTTC.

This rearrangement joins TRBV6-5 to TRBJ2-2; D unclear. The CDR3 totals 13 residues. Between the trimmed V and J ends, which lost 7 bases and 0 bases, there was a span of 6 bases. Germline CDR1 reads MNHEY; CDR2 reads SVGAGI. CDR3 in amino acids: CASKLTNTGELFF. The CDR3 nucleotides read TGTGCCAGCAAGCTTACGAACACCGGGGAGCTGTTTTTT.

V and J are TRBV5-1 and TRBJ2-3; 10 nucleotides match TRBD1. Germline-derived CDR1 and CDR2 are SGHRS and YFSETQ. The length of the CDR3 is 15 residues. The V and J ends lost 4 bases and 4 bases, in that order; junction bases with no gene match: 6. In DNA form, the CDR3 reads TGCGCCAGCAGCCCAGACAGGGGGCCGGCAGATACGCAGTATTTT. Encoded protein: CASSPDRGPADTQYF.

This clone was detected only a few times. The chain combines TRBV2 with TRBJ2-1; a possible D gene is TRBD2 (5 bases). The CDR3 is 11 residues long. V gave up 6 bases and J gave up 15 bases, with 15 bases separating them. Germline V lookup: CDR1 SNHLY, CDR2 FYNNEI. In DNA form, the CDR3 reads TGTGCCAGCAGCGACGGACTCACGCGGTTCTTC. It translates to CASSDGLTRFF. The full variable domain, with the rest looked up from reference TRBV2 and TRBJ2-1, is EPEVTQTPSHQVTQMGQEVILRCVPISNHLYFYWYRQILGQKVEFLVSFYNNEISEKSEIFDDQFSVERPDGSNFTLKIRSTKLEDSAMYFCASSDGLTRFFGPGTRLTVL.

The V call is TRBV3-1 (or the pseudogene TRBV3-2), the J call TRBJ2-7; 8 nucleotides line up with TRBD1. Germline V gene lookup returns CDR1 LGHDT and CDR2 YNNKEL (reference sequence). The CDR3 totals 15 residues. Unmatched junction bases numbered 8, after V lost 0 bases and J lost 7 bases. The CDR3 sequence is CASSQDMTGVREQYF. The DNA of the CDR3 is TGTGCCAGCAGCCAAGATATGACAGGGGTGCGGGAGCAGTACTTC.

The gene calls are TRBV5-1 and TRBJ1-6, with unresolved D. This CDR3 comprises 15 residues. CDR1 is SGHRS, CDR2 YFSETQ, per germline. V dropped 0 bases and J dropped 5 bases, with 9 bases sitting between them. The CDR3 DNA reads TGCGCCAGCAGCTTGGGCGTTTCGGATAATTCACCCCTCCACTTT. Its protein is CASSLGVSDNSPLHF.

DNA of the CDR3: TGTGCCAGCAGCTTACCTCGACAGGGGGCGCCCAAAAACATTCAGTACTTC. Translated, it gives CASSLPRQGAPKNIQYF. This chain joins TRBV7-9 and TRBJ2-4; TRBD1 agrees at 10 bases. CDR3 size: 17 residues. V trimming: 2 bases; J trimming: 2 bases; junction bases outside the gene matches: 6. CDR1 and CDR2 from the germline V gene are SEHNR and FQNEAQ (reference sequence).

This chain connects TRBV18 to TRBJ1-6; the D gene is possibly TRBD1 (5 bases). Germline assignment: CDR1 KGHSH and CDR2 LQKENI. V lost 3 bases, J lost 4 bases, and 16 bases lay in between. CDR3 size: 17 residues. The CDR3 nucleotides read TGTGCCAGCTCACCGAGTCGGGGGAGGGATTATAATTCACCCCTCCACTTT. Translated, it gives CASSPSRGRDYNSPLHF.

The V gene is TRBV11-2, the J gene TRBJ2-7; possibly TRBD1 for D (5 bases). Germline assignment: CDR1 SGHAT and CDR2 FQNNGV. The CDR3 is made up of 13 amino acids. V was clipped by 3 bases and J by 2 bases, with 8 bases between them. As DNA, the CDR3 is TGTGCCAGCAGCTTTTCGACAGCCTACGAGCAGTACTTC. Translation gives CASSFSTAYEQYF. The whole variable domain, filled in from reference TRBV11-2 and TRBJ2-7, reads EAGVAQSPRYKIIEKRQSVAFWCNPISGHATLYWYQQILGQGPKLLIQFQNNGVVDDSQLPKDRFSAERLKGVDSTLKIQPAKLEDSAVYLCASSFSTAYEQYFGPGTRLTVT.

Regarding this clone: This may come from a read error, since a much larger clone is one base off. The chain joins TRBV5-6 to TRBJ1-2; perhaps TRBD1 as D (6 bases). The CDR3 loop spans 13 amino acids. V was cut by 4 bases and J by 6 bases, with 13 bases left in between. In germline, CDR1 is SGHDT, CDR2 YYEEEE. CDR3: CASSDTGSNGYTF. The CDR3 DNA is TGTGCCAGCAGCGACACAGGGAGCAATGGCTACACCTTC.

V gene TRBV4-1 combines with J gene TRBJ1-4; D ambiguous. Looked up from germline, CDR1 is MGHRA and CDR2 is YSYEKL. The CDR3 is made up of 17 amino acids. Trimming shortened V by 1 base and J by 5 bases, and 17 bases separated the two germline ends. CDR3 in DNA: TGCGCCAGCAGCCAAGGAGCCCAACAGACGGGGAATGAAAAACTGTTTTTT. It encodes CASSQGAQQTGNEKLFF.

This rearrangement joins TRBV27 to TRBJ1-2, with TRBD1 matching 7 bases. The germline gives CDR1 MNHEY, CDR2 SMNVEV (reference sequence). This CDR3 has 13 amino acids. V lost 3 bases to trimming and J lost 7 bases; unmatched junction nucleotides: 5. The CDR3 spells CASSLKGASGYTF. CDR3 nucleotide sequence: TGTGCCAGCAGTTTGAAGGGGGCAAGTGGCTACACCTTC.

The rearrangement links TRBV11-3 to TRBJ2-5; D is unresolved. Trimming shortened V by 6 bases and J by 5 bases, and 13 bases separated the two germline ends. CDR3 length: 13 residues. CDR1 and CDR2 from the germline V gene are SGHNT and YENEEA. The CDR3 DNA reads as TGTGCCAGCAGTCGAGGTAGTGGGGAGACCCAGTACTTC. Its translation: CASSRGSGETQYF.

V gene TRBV24-1 combines with J gene TRBJ1-4; 10 bases align to TRBD1. Germline V gene data show CDR1 as KGHDR and CDR2 as SFDVKD. Trimming at V came to 5 bases and at J to 7 bases, leaving 9 bases not matched to a gene. This CDR3 comprises 16 residues. In DNA, the CDR3 is TGTGCCACCAGTGCCGGAACCGGGACAGGGGCTGAAAAACTGTTTTTT. This codes for CATSAGTGTGAEKLFF.

The chain is built from TRBV4-3 and TRBJ2-3, with TRBD2 identical over 8 bases. V was pared by 0 bases and J by 0 bases, with 5 bases of the junction left unmatched. The CDR3 runs 17 residues. Germline V gene lookup returns CDR1 LGHNA and CDR2 YSLEER. The CDR3 sequence: CASSQDRSSGSTDTQYF. The CDR3 nucleotides read TGCGCCAGCAGCCAAGATAGGTCTAGCGGGAGCACAGATACGCAGTATTTT.

The V call is TRBV28, the J call TRBJ1-4; no clear D. The CDR3 extends over 14 amino acids. The germline V and J ends were trimmed by 11 bases and 8 bases, with 21 bases remaining between them. CDR1 is MDHEN, CDR2 SYDVKM, per germline. CDR3 bases: TGTGCCGGGAGCCGGGCCCTGGCGAGGGAAAAACTGTTTTTT. Its translation: CAGSRALAREKLFF.

This clone was detected once. The rearrangement joins TRBV18 to TRBJ2-5; D gene uncertain. Trimming took 0 bases from V and 4 from J, leaving 15 bases between them. CDR3 size: 16 residues. CDR1 and CDR2 (germline): KGHSH, LQKENI. The DNA of the CDR3 is TGTGCCAGCTCACCACCCAATCGAGGCACGCGAGAGACCCAGTACTTC. Translating it yields CASSPPNRGTRETQYF.

The chain has TRBV12-3 or TRBV12-4 and TRBJ1-6, with 7 bases that match TRBD1. V dropped 6 bases and J dropped 13; count of bases not matched to a gene: 9. The CDR3 extends over 13 amino acids. CDR3 protein: CASRTGNNAPLHF. The CDR3 region has the DNA TGTGCCAGCAGGACAGGGAATAATGCTCCCCTCCACTTT.

The rearrangement links TRBV7-4 to TRBJ1-2; 7 nucleotides align to TRBD1. The junction had 13 bases not matched to a gene; V was cut back by 10 bases and J by 8 bases. Germline assignment: CDR1 SGHVT and CDR2 SQSDAQ. The length of the CDR3 is 13 residues. Here the CDR3 reads CATGGRGREGYTF. The CDR3 DNA reads TGTGCCACGGGGGGGAGGGGGCGGGAGGGCTACACCTTC.

The chain has TRBV30 and TRBJ1-3; 7 bases align to TRBD1. The V and J ends lost 8 bases and 4 bases, in that order; junction bases with no gene match: 5. This CDR3 has 12 amino acids. The germline V gene has CDR1 GTSNPN and CDR2 SVGIG (reference sequence). The CDR3 loop is CAQTGIGNTIYF. In DNA, the CDR3 is TGTGCCCAGACAGGGATAGGAAACACCATATATTTT.

The gene calls are TRBV28 and TRBJ2-2; TRBD1 is a possible D gene (6 bases). V was trimmed by 7 bases and J by 7 bases, leaving 10 bases between them. Germline CDR1 MDHEN, CDR2 SYDVKM. This CDR3 contains 12 residues. The CDR3 nucleotides read TGTGCCAGCATACAGGGTGACGGGGAGCTGTTTTTT. It is translated as CASIQGDGELFF.

The CDR3 DNA follows: TGTGCCAGCACGGGAACGAACACCGGGGAGCTGTTTTTT. Protein: CASTGTNTGELFF. The chain is built from TRBV6-5 and TRBJ2-2, with D possibly being TRBD2 (5 bases). CDR1 is MNHEY, CDR2 SVGAGI, per germline. V lost 7 bases, J lost 0 bases, and 6 bases lay in between. CDR3 length: 13 residues.

The rearrangement uses TRBV7-9 and TRBJ1-2; D unclear. Looked up from germline, CDR1 is SEHNR and CDR2 is FQNEAQ (reference sequence). The germline V and J ends were trimmed by 2 bases and 3 bases, with 10 bases remaining between them. The CDR3 extends over 14 amino acids. The CDR3 DNA sequence: TGTGCCAGCAGCTTATCACCGGGAGACTATGGCTACACCTTC. Translated, it gives CASSLSPGDYGYTF.

The chain is built from TRBV6-2 or TRBV6-3 and TRBJ2-2; tentatively, D is TRBD2 (5 bases). Deletions cut 2 bases from V and 2 bases from J, with 15 bases between. Germline CDR1 and CDR2: MNHEY and SVGEGT. This CDR3 region has 17 residues. The CDR3 is CASSYPGIGPNTGELFF. The CDR3 DNA reads as TGTGCCAGCAGTTACCCGGGAATAGGACCAAACACCGGGGAGCTGTTTTTT.

This chain joins TRBV10-3 and TRBJ2-7; 9 bases line up with TRBD1. The CDR3 covers 13 residues. CDR1 is ENHRY and CDR2 is SYGVKD in the germline V gene. V was clipped by 5 bases and J by 5 bases; unmatched bases: 4. The CDR3 here is CAISRTGVNEQYF. CDR3 nucleotides: TGTGCCATCAGTAGGACAGGGGTCAACGAGCAGTACTTC.

This clone was seen only once. This rearrangement joins TRBV18 to TRBJ1-2, with a weak D call TRBD1 (6 bases). The CDR3 has 15 amino acids. V was trimmed by 3 bases and J by 7 bases, leaving 18 bases between them. From germline, CDR1 is KGHSH and CDR2 LQKENI. The CDR3 here is CASSPPQGTYSGYTF. The CDR3 nucleotides read TGTGCCAGCTCACCCCCCCAGGGGACATATTCTGGCTACACCTTC.

The J gene is TRBJ2-1, the V gene TRBV10-2; the match to TRBD2 covers 8 bases. Germline CDR1 and CDR2: WSHSY and SAAADI. With V trimmed by 7 bases and J by 4 bases, 6 bases remained unmatched. This CDR3 contains 14 residues. CDR3 nucleotides: TGCGCCAGCAAGGGACTAGGGGATTACAATGAGCAGTTCTTC. Residues: CASKGLGDYNEQFF.

V usage is TRBV18 and J usage is TRBJ1-6, with 7 bases aligning to TRBD1. This CDR3 spans 15 amino acids. J gave up 7 bases and V 3 bases, and 6 bases lay outside the gene matches. Germline V lookup: CDR1 KGHSH, CDR2 LQKENI. The CDR3 here is CASSPGQVQNSPLHF. CDR3 nucleotide sequence: TGTGCCAGCTCACCTGGACAGGTTCAGAATTCACCCCTCCACTTT.

This clone was detected only once. The V call is TRBV7-9, the J call TRBJ2-7; TRBD2 matches at 8 bases. V lost 6 bases, J lost 0 bases, and 7 bases stayed unmatched. Germline CDR1 SEHNR, CDR2 FQNEAQ (reference sequence). This CDR3 region has 15 residues. CDR3 coding DNA: TGTGCCAGCAGGAATAGCGCGGGGGGCTCCTACGAGCAGTACTTC. Translating it yields CASRNSAGGSYEQYF.

The DNA of the CDR3 is TGTGCCAGCAGTTATTCTTTCGGGACAGAGAACACTGAAGCTTTCTTT. Translating it yields CASSYSFGTENTEAFF. The chain uses TRBV6-5 and TRBJ1-1; TRBD1 matches 7 bases. Germline values: CDR1 MNHEY, CDR2 SVGAGI. This CDR3 comprises 16 residues. V trimming: 3 bases; J trimming: 1 base; junction bases outside the gene matches: 8.